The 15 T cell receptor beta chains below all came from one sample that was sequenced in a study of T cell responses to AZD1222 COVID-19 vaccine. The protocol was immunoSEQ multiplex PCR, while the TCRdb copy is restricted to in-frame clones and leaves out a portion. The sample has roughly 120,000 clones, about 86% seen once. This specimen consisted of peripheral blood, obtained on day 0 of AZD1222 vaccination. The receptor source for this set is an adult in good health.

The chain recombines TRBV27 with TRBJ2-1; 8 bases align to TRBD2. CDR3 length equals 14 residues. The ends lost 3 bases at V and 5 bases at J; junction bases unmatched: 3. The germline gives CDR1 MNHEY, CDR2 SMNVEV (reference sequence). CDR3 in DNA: TGTGCCAGCAGTTTTGCGGGAGGACACAATGAGCAGTTCTTC. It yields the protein CASSFAGGHNEQFF.

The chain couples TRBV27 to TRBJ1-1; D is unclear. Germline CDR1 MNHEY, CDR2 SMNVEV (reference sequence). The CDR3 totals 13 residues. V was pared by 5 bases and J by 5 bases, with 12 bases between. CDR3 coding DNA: TGTGCCAGCAGTCTCGCCGGGCTAACTGAAGCTTTCTTT. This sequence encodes CASSLAGLTEAFF.

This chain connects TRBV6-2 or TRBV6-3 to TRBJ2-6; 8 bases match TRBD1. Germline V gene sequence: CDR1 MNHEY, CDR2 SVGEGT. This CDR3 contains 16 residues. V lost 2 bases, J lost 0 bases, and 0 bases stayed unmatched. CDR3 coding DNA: TGTGCCAGCAGTTACACAGGGGGCTCTGGGGCCAACGTCCTGACTTTC. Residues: CASSYTGGSGANVLTF.

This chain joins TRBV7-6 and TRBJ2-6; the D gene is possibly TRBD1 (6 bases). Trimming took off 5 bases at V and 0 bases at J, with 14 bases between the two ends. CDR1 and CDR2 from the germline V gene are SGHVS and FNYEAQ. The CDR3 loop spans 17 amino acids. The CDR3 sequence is CASSKDSDGSGANVLTF. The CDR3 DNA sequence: TGTGCCAGCAGCAAGGACAGTGATGGCTCTGGGGCCAACGTCCTGACTTTC.

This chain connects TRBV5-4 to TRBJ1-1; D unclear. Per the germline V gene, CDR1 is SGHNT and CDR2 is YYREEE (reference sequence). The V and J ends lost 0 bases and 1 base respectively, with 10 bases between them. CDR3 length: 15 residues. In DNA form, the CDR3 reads TGTGCCAGCAGCTTGGGTGGAGGGAAGAACACTGAAGCTTTCTTT. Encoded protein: CASSLGGGKNTEAFF.

CDR3 residues: CASSETGAAGNTIYF. The CDR3 nucleotides read TGTGCCAGCAGTGAAACAGGGGCCGCTGGAAACACCATATATTTT. The V and J genes are TRBV2 and TRBJ1-3; 7 bases map to TRBD1. The CDR3 runs to 15 residues. V was pared by 2 bases and J by 2 bases, with 3 bases of the junction left unmatched. CDR1 is SNHLY, CDR2 FYNNEI, per germline. The full variable domain, rest sourced from reference TRBV2 and TRBJ1-3, is EPEVTQTPSHQVTQMGQEVILRCVPISNHLYFYWYRQILGQKVEFLVSFYNNEISEKSEIFDDQFSVERPDGSNFTLKIRSTKLEDSAMYFCASSETGAAGNTIYFGEGSWLTVV.

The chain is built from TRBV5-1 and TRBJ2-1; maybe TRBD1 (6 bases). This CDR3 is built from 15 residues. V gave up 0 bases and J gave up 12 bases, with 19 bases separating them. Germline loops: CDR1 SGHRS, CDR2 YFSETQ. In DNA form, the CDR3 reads TGCGCCAGCAGCTTGGGCCAGGTGATATTACAGGGGCAGTTCTTC. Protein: CASSLGQVILQGQFF. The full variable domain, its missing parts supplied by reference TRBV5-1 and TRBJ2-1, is KAGVTQTPRYLIKTRGQQVTLSCSPISGHRSVSWYQQTPGQGLQFLFEYFSETQRNKGNFPGRFSGRQFSNSRSEMNVSTLELGDSALYLCASSLGQVILQGQFFGPGTRLTVL.

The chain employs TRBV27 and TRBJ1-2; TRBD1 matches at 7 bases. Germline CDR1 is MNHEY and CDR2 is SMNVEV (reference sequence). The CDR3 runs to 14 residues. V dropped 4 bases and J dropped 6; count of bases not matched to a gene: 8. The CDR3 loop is CASSSGTGADGYTF. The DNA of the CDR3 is TGTGCCAGCAGTTCAGGCACAGGGGCGGATGGCTACACCTTC.

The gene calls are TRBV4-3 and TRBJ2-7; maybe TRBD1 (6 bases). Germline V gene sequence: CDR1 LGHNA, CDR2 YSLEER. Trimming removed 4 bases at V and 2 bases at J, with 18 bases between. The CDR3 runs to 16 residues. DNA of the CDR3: TGCGCCAGCAGCCCCAATATCCCGGACAGTACCTACGAGCAGTACTTC. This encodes CASSPNIPDSTYEQYF.

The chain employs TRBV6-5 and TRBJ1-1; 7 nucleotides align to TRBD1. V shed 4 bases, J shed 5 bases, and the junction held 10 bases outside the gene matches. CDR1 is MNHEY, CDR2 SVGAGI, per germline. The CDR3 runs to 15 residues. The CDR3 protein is CASSSDPTGRTEAFF. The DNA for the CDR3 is TGTGCCAGCAGTTCCGACCCGACAGGGCGGACTGAAGCTTTCTTT.

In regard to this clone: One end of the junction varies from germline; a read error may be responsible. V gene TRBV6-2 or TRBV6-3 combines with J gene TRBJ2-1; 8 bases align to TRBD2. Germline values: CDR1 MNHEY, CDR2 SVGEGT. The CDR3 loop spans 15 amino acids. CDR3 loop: CAISSGEVSYNEQFF. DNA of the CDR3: TGTGCCATCAGTAGCGGGGAAGTCTCCTACAATGAGCAGTTCTTC.

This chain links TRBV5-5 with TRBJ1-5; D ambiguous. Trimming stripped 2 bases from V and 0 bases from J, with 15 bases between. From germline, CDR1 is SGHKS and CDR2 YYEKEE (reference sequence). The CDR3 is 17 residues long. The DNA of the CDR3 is TGTGCCAGCAGCTTCTTATCCGAGAGCTTTAGCAATCAGCCCCAGCATTTT. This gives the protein CASSFLSESFSNQPQHF.

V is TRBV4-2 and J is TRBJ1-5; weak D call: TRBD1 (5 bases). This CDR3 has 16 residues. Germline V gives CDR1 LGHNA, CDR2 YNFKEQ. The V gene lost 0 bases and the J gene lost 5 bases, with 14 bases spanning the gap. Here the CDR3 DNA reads TGTGCCAGCAGCCAAGATGCCGACAGAAGGGATCAGCCCCAGCATTTT. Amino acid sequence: CASSQDADRRDQPQHF.

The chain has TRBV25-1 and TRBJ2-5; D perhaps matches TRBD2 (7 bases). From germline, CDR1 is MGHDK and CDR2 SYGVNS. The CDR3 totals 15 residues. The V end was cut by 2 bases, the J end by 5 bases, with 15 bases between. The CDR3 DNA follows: TGTGCCAGCAGTGAACTGAAAGGGGGGGAGGAGACCCAGTACTTC. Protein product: CASSELKGGEETQYF.

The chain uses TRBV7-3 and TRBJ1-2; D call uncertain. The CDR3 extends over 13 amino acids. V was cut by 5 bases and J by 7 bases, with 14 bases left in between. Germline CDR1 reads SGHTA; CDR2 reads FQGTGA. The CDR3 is CASSKDPSGGYTF. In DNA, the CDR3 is TGTGCCAGCAGCAAGGACCCCTCGGGTGGCTACACCTTC.